This TCR beta chain derives from a study of T cell responses to AZD1222 COVID-19 vaccine. About the study: Both about-4-week and about-12-week second-dose recipients were combined. Study findings and constraints: Donor demographics were predominantly white British with a female majority; clonal diversity may be underestimated. Of spike-specific TCRs, nearly half reportedly target regions left unmutated in variants.

Here immunoSEQ multiplex PCR was the method, and the copy in TCRdb shows in-frame clones only, minus some. The table includes about 140,000 clones, roughly 89% detected once. Concerning this clone: What it recognizes is unknown.

This CDR3 has 14 amino acids. V shed 0 bases and J shed 6 bases, with 9 bases lying between them. Germline CDR1 and CDR2: SEHNR and FQNEAQ (reference sequence). Specimen: peripheral blood, collected on day 0 of AZD1222 vaccination. The receptor comes from an adult in good health. The chain couples TRBV7-9 to TRBJ2-1, with D uncertain. For the CDR3, the DNA is TGTGCCAGCAGCTTAGCGCTGGTGGGCAATGAGCAGTTCTTC. It specifies CASSLALVGNEQFF.